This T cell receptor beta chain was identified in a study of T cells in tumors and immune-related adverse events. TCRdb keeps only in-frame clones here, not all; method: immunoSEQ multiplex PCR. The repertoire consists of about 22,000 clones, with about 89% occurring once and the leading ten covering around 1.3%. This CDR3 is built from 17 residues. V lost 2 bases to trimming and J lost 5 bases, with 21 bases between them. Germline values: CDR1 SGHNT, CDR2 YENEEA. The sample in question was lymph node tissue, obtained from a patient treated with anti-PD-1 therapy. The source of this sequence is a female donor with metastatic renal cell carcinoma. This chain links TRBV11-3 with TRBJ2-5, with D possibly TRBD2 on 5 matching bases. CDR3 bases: TGTGCCAGCAGCTTAAGCGGAGCTGGTTTAGGGAGCGAGACCCAGTACTTC. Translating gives CASSLSGAGLGSETQYF.